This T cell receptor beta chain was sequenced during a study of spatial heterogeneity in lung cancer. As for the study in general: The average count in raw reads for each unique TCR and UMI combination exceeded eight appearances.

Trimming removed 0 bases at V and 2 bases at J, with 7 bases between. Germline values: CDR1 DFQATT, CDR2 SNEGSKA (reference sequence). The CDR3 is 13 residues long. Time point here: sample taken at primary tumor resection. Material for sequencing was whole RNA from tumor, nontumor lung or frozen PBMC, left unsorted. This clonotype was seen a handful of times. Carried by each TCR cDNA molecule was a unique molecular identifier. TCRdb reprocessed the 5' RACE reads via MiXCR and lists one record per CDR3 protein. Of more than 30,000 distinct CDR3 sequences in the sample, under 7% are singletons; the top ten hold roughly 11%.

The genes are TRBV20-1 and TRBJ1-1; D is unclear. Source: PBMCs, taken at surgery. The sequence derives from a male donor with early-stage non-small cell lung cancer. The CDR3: CSARDPRNTEAFF. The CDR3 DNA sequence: TGCAGTGCTAGAGATCCGAGAAACACTGAAGCTTTCTTT.